The sequence of this T cell receptor beta chain was determined in a study of blood T cells in healthy people across ages (dated by TCRdb to about 2015). With regard to the full study: In model experiments, template switching captured about one uniquely barcoded TCR beta cDNA molecule for every two T cells. Using deep sequencing normalized with unique cDNA molecular identifiers, the study measured how TCR beta repertoire diversity changes with age. The donors were divided into four age groups: young (average approximately 17 years), middle-aged (approximately 41), aged (roughly 60) and long-lived (about 90). To avoid experimental bias, donors of different ages were spread randomly across the sequencing lanes. Using the same blood draw, the study looked at two additional independent replicas of 1 million unique cDNA reads for two donors, one aged 18 to 30 and the other aged 80 or older. Overall results and qualifications from the work: Observed TCR beta diversity per million T cells fell roughly linearly with age, and a significant reduction was already apparent by age approximately 41. Donor CMV infection status was unknown, potentially confounding age-related changes in expanded clonotypes. Compared with the aged group, the long-lived group had more naive CD4+ T cells, fewer expanded clones and increased TCR diversity, a pattern suggesting age selection. Because profiling used bulk unsorted PBMCs, naive and antigen-experienced compartments could not be compared conclusively. A strong correlation was found between observed TCR beta diversity and the percentage of naive T cells measured by flow cytometry. Estimates of total diversity based on one million sequenced T cells were considered lower bounds and underestimates.

V and J are truncated by 1 base and 3 bases respectively, leaving an intervening sequence of 9 bases. Sequences MNHEY (CDR1) and SVGEGT (CDR2) are obtained from the germline V gene. Taken from cysteine to phenylalanine, the CDR3 has 15 residues. Only the CDR3 part of the read is kept: 45 bases, read in frame from the first base. Systemically healthy Caucasian individuals from Russia, about 38 in total and aged roughly 6 to 100 years, were included as donors. Around 9.9 milliliters of peripheral blood were collected from each donor into EDTA-treated Vacutainer tubes. PBMCs were isolated by Ficoll-Paque density-gradient centrifugation, with at least 7 million obtained per sample. Total RNA, at least 6 micrograms per sample, was extracted from PBMCs with Trizol reagent. The percentages of naive CD45RAhigh/CD27high T cells were determined by flow cytometry on a PBMC aliquot from every donor. Receptor amplification or capture employed 5' RACE. Reads for this sample came from an Illumina HiSeq 2500. The second PCR ran for roughly 7 to 11 cycles and used a J-beta primer mix along with a sample-barcoded 5' primer. A unique molecular identifier was introduced onto each TCR beta cDNA molecule by a template-switch 5' adaptor carrying 12 random nucleotides. Each sample yielded at least 3 million CDR3-containing paired-end reads. First-strand cDNA synthesis was performed from all RNA using the Mint cDNA synthesis kit, with priming by a TRBC-specific oligonucleotide. Following uracil-DNA glycosylase treatment, a first 18-cycle PCR with universal primers M1SS and BC2_uni_R was performed on all cDNA. The original methods were these. For normalization, 1 million high-quality reads were randomly selected from each sample, with every read carrying a distinct molecular identifier. Reads with shared molecular identifiers were discarded instead of being binned into consensus sequences. MiTCR, with a Q25 quality threshold and the strictest error-elimination algorithm, was used for CDR3 identification, clonotype clustering and error correction. A nonparametric unseen species model with Euler transformation was used to estimate a lower bound on total TCR beta diversity. Using fastp at Q25 and MiXCR, TCRdb reprocessed the public reads and kept productive beta chains. Rows merge per CDR3 protein into single entries with the most common DNA and genes. TCRdb, not the authors, supplied the V and J calls. This sample gives approximately 1.5 million distinct CDR3 sequences in total; about 45% of them show up just once. The ten biggest clones cover just over 4% of the sample.

Remarks on this clonotype: There is no known antigen for this receptor. Per-nucleotide qualities are absent, and no much larger clonotype sits a single base away.

Material for sequencing was blood. This receptor was taken from a young woman in good health. This chain is built from TRBV6-2 or TRBV6-3 and TRBJ1-4; the D gene is perhaps TRBD1, on 5 matching bases. The CDR3: CASSYFDRANEKLFF. In nucleotides, the sequence is TGTGCCAGCAGTTACTTCGACAGAGCTAATGAAAAACTGTTTTTT.